The 27 T cell receptor beta chains reported below all come from one sample, sequenced in a study of blood T cell repertoires in COVID-19. The repertoire was sequenced with immunoSEQ multiplex PCR; TCRdb's copy has only in-frame clones and lacks some. The sample yields 380,000 or so clones, around nine tenths seen once. Sequenced: peripheral blood. These receptors came from an older woman with COVID-19, enrolled during active disease.

V usage is TRBV27 and J usage is TRBJ2-6; a weak D match, TRBD1 (6 bases). Germline V gives CDR1 MNHEY, CDR2 SMNVEV (reference sequence). Trimming left V 10 bases short and J 0 bases short, with 13 bases between. The CDR3 runs 15 residues. The CDR3 coding sequence is TGTGCCACCCAACAGGGATTCTCTGGGGCCAACGTCCTGACTTTC. Residues: CATQQGFSGANVLTF. The full variable domain, rest sourced from reference TRBV27 and TRBJ2-6, is EAQVTQNPRYLITVTGKKLTVTCSQNMNHEYMSWYRQDPGLGLRQIYYSMNVEVTDKGDVPEGYKVSRKEKRNFPLILESPSPNQTSLYFCATQQGFSGANVLTFGAGSRLTVL.

The J gene is TRBJ1-2, the V gene TRBV7-9, with a possible D match to TRBD1 (5 bases). The germline CDR1 and CDR2 sequences are SEHNR and FQNEAQ (reference sequence). V was trimmed by 3 bases and J by 7 bases, leaving 12 bases between them. The CDR3 consists of 13 residues. The CDR3 reads CASSLETVRGYTF. The CDR3, as DNA: TGTGCCAGCAGCTTGGAGACAGTCCGTGGCTACACCTTC.

A single count supports this clone. The rearrangement joins TRBV5-4 to TRBJ2-3, with D unresolved. V was shortened by 4 bases and J by 1 base, with 13 bases between the two germline ends. Germline V gene lookup returns CDR1 SGHNT and CDR2 YYREEE (reference sequence). This CDR3 contains 15 residues. Here the CDR3 DNA reads TGTGCCAGCAGCCCCCCCCCACTGGGCACAGATACGCAGTATTTT. Amino acid sequence: CASSPPPLGTDTQYF.

The chain uses TRBV18 and TRBJ2-7; a weak D match, TRBD1 (6 bases). With 5 bases removed from V and 2 bases from J, the gap between germline ends came to 16 bases. CDR1 KGHSH and CDR2 LQKENI come from the germline V gene. This CDR3 has 15 residues. CDR3 loop: CASSTDRSPAYEQYF. The CDR3, as DNA: TGTGCCAGCTCAACGGACAGATCACCCGCCTACGAGCAGTACTTC.

The chain has TRBV5-4 and TRBJ2-1; no firm D call. Germline V lookup: CDR1 SGHNT, CDR2 YYREEE (reference sequence). Deletions cut 0 bases from V and 0 bases from J, with 4 bases between. The CDR3 totals 14 residues. This CDR3 is CASSLDSSYNEQFF. In DNA form, the CDR3 reads TGTGCCAGCAGCTTGGACAGCTCCTACAATGAGCAGTTCTTC.

The chain couples TRBV5-4 to TRBJ2-3; TRBD2 aligns across 10 bases. V shed 1 base and J 0 bases; nucleotides not matched to a gene: 5. The germline V gene encodes CDR1 SGHNT and CDR2 YYREEE (reference sequence). The CDR3 sequence is 17 residues long. In nucleotides, the CDR3 is TGTGCCAGCAGCTTGAAAAGCGGGGGGGCTAGCACAGATACGCAGTATTTT. Translating it yields CASSLKSGGASTDTQYF.

This sequence joins TRBV9 and TRBJ1-4, with D possibly TRBD1 on 5 matching bases. The germline CDR1 and CDR2 sequences are SGDLS and YYNGEE. V lost 0 bases and J 8 bases, leaving 17 bases between the germline ends. The CDR3 has 16 amino acids. In nucleotides, the CDR3 is TGTGCCAGCAGCGTAGGAGTGGGGGGAAGTGTGGAAAAACTGTTTTTT. Its protein product is CASSVGVGGSVEKLFF.

The V gene is TRBV5-1, the J gene TRBJ2-7, with 7 bases identical to TRBD1. CDR3 length: 14 residues. Unmatched junction bases numbered 3, after V lost 1 base and J lost 2 bases. The germline V gene has CDR1 SGHRS and CDR2 YFSETQ. The CDR3 DNA reads TGCGCCAGCAGCTTGAGGGGGCAGGCCTACGAGCAGTACTTC. Encoded protein: CASSLRGQAYEQYF.

The V call is TRBV7-2, the J call TRBJ1-3; 10 bases agree with TRBD1. Germline CDR1 reads SGHTA; CDR2 reads FQGNSA. CDR3 size: 14 residues. V shed 5 bases, J shed 4 bases, and the junction held 2 bases outside the gene matches. CDR3: CASSRDRGGNTIYF. The CDR3 DNA reads TGTGCCAGCAGCCGGGACAGGGGAGGAAACACCATATATTTT.

The chain has TRBV4-1 and TRBJ1-1; D may be TRBD1 (6 bases). V was clipped by 4 bases and J by 7 bases, with 19 bases between them. The CDR3 contains 15 residues. CDR1 MGHRA and CDR2 YSYEKL come from the germline V gene. The CDR3 nucleotides read TGCGCCAGCAGCCCCCTTGAGACCATACAGGGTGAAGCTTTCTTT. Protein: CASSPLETIQGEAFF.

V gene TRBV19 combines with J gene TRBJ2-7, with 9 positions matching TRBD1. V shed 3 bases, J shed 0 bases, and the junction held 0 bases outside the gene matches. CDR3 size: 14 residues. CDR1 and CDR2 (germline): LNHDA, SQIVND (reference sequence). CDR3 sequence reads: CASSMGQGSYEQYF. As DNA, the CDR3 is TGTGCCAGTAGTATGGGACAGGGCTCCTACGAGCAGTACTTC.

This chain connects TRBV30 to TRBJ1-2, with D unclear. This CDR3 contains 13 residues. The V end was cut by 5 bases, the J end by 8 bases, with 18 bases between. The germline V gene encodes CDR1 GTSNPN and CDR2 SVGIG (reference sequence). For the CDR3, the DNA is TGTGCCTGGGCGCTGAAAGGGAGGGTCGGCTACACCTTC. This codes for CAWALKGRVGYTF.

The chain has TRBV7-3 and TRBJ2-2; 10 bases align to TRBD1. Trimming at V came to 1 base and at J to 6 bases, leaving 5 bases not matched to a gene. CDR3 length: 16 amino acids. Germline V gene data show CDR1 as SGHTA and CDR2 as FQGTGA. In DNA form, the CDR3 reads TGTGCCAGCAGCTTAATCGGGACAGGGGTGTCCGGGGAGCTGTTTTTT. The encoded protein is CASSLIGTGVSGELFF.

This chain links TRBV4-3 with TRBJ1-2; D possibly corresponds to TRBD1 (5 bases). The CDR3 sequence is 16 residues long. Germline CDR1 is LGHNA and CDR2 is YSLEER. The V gene lost 3 bases and the J gene lost 4 bases, with 18 bases spanning the gap. CDR3 sequence reads: CASSHQLAGPSYGYTF. DNA for the CDR3: TGCGCCAGCAGCCACCAACTGGCAGGGCCTTCCTATGGCTACACCTTC.

The CDR3 loop reads CASSFGQGGNTEAFF. For the CDR3, the DNA is TGTGCCAGCAGCTTTGGACAGGGGGGTAACACTGAAGCTTTCTTT. This chain joins TRBV7-9 and TRBJ1-1; 10 nucleotides line up with TRBD1. Germline CDR1 reads SEHNR; CDR2 reads FQNEAQ (reference sequence). The J segment lost 2 bases and the V segment lost 3 bases, leaving 3 bases of the junction unmatched. The CDR3 sequence is 15 residues long.

This chain links TRBV4-1 with TRBJ1-1, with D maybe TRBD1 (6 bases). The V end was cut by 4 bases, the J end by 5 bases, with 14 bases between. There are 14 residues in the CDR3. CDR1 MGHRA and CDR2 YSYEKL come from the germline V gene. The CDR3 DNA reads as TGCGCCAGCAGCCGCCCTCCAGGGGAGACTGAAGCTTTCTTT. This codes for CASSRPPGETEAFF.

V and J are TRBV19 and TRBJ1-5, with 7 bases fitting TRBD1. V lost 4 bases and J lost 0; bases outside the gene matches: 12. Germline-derived CDR1 and CDR2 are LNHDA and SQIVND (reference sequence). This CDR3 contains 18 residues. CDR3 nucleotide sequence: TGTGCCAGTAGTAGGGGGGACAGTTCTTACGATAGCAATCAGCCCCAGCATTTT. It is translated as CASSRGDSSYDSNQPQHF.

This chain uses TRBV5-1 with TRBJ2-1, with 7 bases lining up with TRBD2. V trimming: 2 bases; J trimming: 5 bases; junction bases outside the gene matches: 4. CDR1 and CDR2 (germline): SGHRS, YFSETQ. This CDR3 contains 14 residues. The CDR3 DNA sequence: TGCGCCAGCAGCTTCCTAGCGGCAAACAATGAGCAGTTCTTC. Translated: CASSFLAANNEQFF.

The chain uses TRBV29-1 and TRBJ1-2, with 8 bases matching TRBD1. Germline V CDR1 and CDR2: SQVTM, ANQGSEA. This CDR3 comprises 14 residues. CDR3 nucleotide sequence: TGCACGACGGGACAGGATGTTTATAGCTATGGCTACACCTTC. Translated, it gives CTTGQDVYSYGYTF.

This sequence joins TRBV11-3 and TRBJ1-3, with a tentative D call TRBD1 (5 bases). The CDR3 runs 15 residues. Trimming left V 3 bases short and J 4 bases short, with 13 bases between. Germline V CDR1 and CDR2: SGHNT, YENEEA. CDR3 loop: CASSFGRGIGNTIYF. In DNA, the CDR3 is TGTGCCAGCAGCTTCGGTCGGGGGATCGGAAACACCATATATTTT.

This clone appeared a single time. The CDR3: CATSDRQGLYNEQFF. CDR3 sequence (DNA): TGTGCCACCAGTGACCGACAGGGGTTGTACAATGAGCAGTTCTTC. The chain links TRBV24-1 to TRBJ2-1; 8 nucleotides agree with TRBD1. The CDR3 length is 15 residues. The ends lost 4 bases at V and 4 bases at J; junction bases unmatched: 5. From germline, CDR1 is KGHDR and CDR2 SFDVKD.

Only a few counts were recorded for this clone. The chain joins TRBV7-3 to TRBJ1-5; TRBD1 is a possible D gene (6 bases). In germline, CDR1 is SGHTA, CDR2 FQGTGA. Between the trimmed V and J ends, which lost 5 bases and 6 bases, there was a span of 11 bases. This CDR3 region has 13 residues. CDR3 sequence reads: CASSAGAGQPQHF. Here the CDR3 DNA reads TGTGCCAGCAGCGCAGGGGCGGGTCAGCCCCAGCATTTT.

The J gene is TRBJ2-1, the V gene TRBV7-9, with D perhaps matching TRBD2 (6 bases). The V end was cut by 4 bases, the J end by 13 bases, with 17 bases between. The CDR3 spans 13 residues. In germline, CDR1 is SEHNR, CDR2 FQNEAQ (reference sequence). As DNA, the CDR3 is TGTGCCAGCAGCTCCGGGACTCCAATGATTCAGTTCTTC. Translation: CASSSGTPMIQFF.

V is TRBV5-1 and J is TRBJ1-1; no reliable D call. Per the germline V gene, CDR1 is SGHRS and CDR2 is YFSETQ. This CDR3 has 17 residues. V lost 2 bases and J lost 0, with 17 bases in between. The CDR3 bases are TGCGCCAGCAGCTTCGGTGGTAATCCCTCCGTGAACACTGAAGCTTTCTTT. Translated, it gives CASSFGGNPSVNTEAFF.

The J gene is TRBJ2-1, the V gene TRBV5-1, with D perhaps TRBD1 (6 bases). CDR1 SGHRS and CDR2 YFSETQ come from the germline V gene. Trimming took 4 bases from V and 8 from J, leaving 19 bases between them. This CDR3 spans 15 amino acids. Here the CDR3 reads CASSLFAGVVDEQFF. CDR3 in DNA: TGCGCCAGCAGCCTATTTGCAGGGGTAGTGGATGAGCAGTTCTTC. The complete variable domain, with remaining parts taken from reference TRBV5-1 and TRBJ2-1, reads KAGVTQTPRYLIKTRGQQVTLSCSPISGHRSVSWYQQTPGQGLQFLFEYFSETQRNKGNFPGRFSGRQFSNSRSEMNVSTLELGDSALYLCASSLFAGVVDEQFFGPGTRLTVL.

The rearrangement links TRBV2 to TRBJ1-3; D is uncertain. V gave up 5 bases and J gave up 4 bases, with 6 bases separating them. The germline CDR1 and CDR2 sequences are SNHLY and FYNNEI. The CDR3 totals 12 residues. CDR3 amino acids: CASSLEGNTIYF. CDR3 DNA: TGTGCCAGCAGTCTAGAAGGAAACACCATATATTTT.

The chain couples TRBV6-2 or TRBV6-3 to TRBJ1-1; no clear D. Germline CDR1 MNHEY, CDR2 SVGEGT. Trimming cost V 4 bases and J 11 bases, with 14 bases left between them. CDR3 length: 12 residues. The CDR3 reads CASSWELRAAFF. As DNA, the CDR3 is TGTGCCAGCAGTTGGGAATTGAGGGCGGCTTTCTTT.